The source of this T cell receptor beta chain is a study of T-cell memory formation after mild COVID-19. CDR3 length equals 14 residues. Germline CDR1 is LNHDA and CDR2 is SQIVND (reference sequence). V trimming: 5 bases; J trimming: 7 bases; junction bases outside the gene matches: 8. Libraries for TCRalpha and TCRbeta carried sample barcodes and unique molecular identifiers via 5'RACE. From the 5' RACE reads, TCRdb called clonotypes with MiXCR, one entry per CDR3 protein. This table has about 200,000 distinct CDR3 sequences, 16% appearing once. Input material: PBMCs or a T cell subset sorted from them (not recorded which). The origin of this receptor is an adult woman who had mild COVID-19 (a few samples of this study predate the infection). Cell type and time point are not known. V is TRBV19 and J is TRBJ2-1, with TRBD1 matching over 7 bases. This CDR3 is CASSFTDRVNEQFF. CDR3 nucleotide sequence: TGTGCCAGTAGTTTTACAGACAGGGTGAATGAGCAGTTCTTC.